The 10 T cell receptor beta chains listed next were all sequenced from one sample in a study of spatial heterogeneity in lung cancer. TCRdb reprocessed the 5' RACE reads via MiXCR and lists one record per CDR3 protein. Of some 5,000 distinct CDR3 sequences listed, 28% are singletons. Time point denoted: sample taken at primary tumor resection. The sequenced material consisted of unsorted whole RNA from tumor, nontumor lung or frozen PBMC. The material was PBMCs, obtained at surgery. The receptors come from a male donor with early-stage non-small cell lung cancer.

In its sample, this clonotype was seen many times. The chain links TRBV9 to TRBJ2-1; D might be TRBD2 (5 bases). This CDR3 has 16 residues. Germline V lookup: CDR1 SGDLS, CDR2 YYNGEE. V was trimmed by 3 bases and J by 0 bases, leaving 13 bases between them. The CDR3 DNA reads TGTGCCAGCAGCGCAGGAGGCGGAAGCTCCTACAATGAGCAGTTCTTC. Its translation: CASSAGGGSSYNEQFF.

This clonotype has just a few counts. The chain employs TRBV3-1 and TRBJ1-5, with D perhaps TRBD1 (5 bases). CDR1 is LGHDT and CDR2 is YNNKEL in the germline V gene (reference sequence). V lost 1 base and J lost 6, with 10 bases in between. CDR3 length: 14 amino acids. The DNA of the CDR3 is TGTGCCAGCAGCCAAGTAGGGGAGGGTCAGCCCCAGCATTTT. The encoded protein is CASSQVGEGQPQHF.

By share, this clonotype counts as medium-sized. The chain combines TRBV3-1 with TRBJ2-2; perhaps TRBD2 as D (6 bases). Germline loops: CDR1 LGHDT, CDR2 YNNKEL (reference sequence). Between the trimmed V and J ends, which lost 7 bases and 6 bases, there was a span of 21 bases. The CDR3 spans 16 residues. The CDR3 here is CASTSAGLGFSGELFF. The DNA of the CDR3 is TGTGCCAGCACCTCGGCGGGGCTCGGGTTCTCCGGGGAGCTGTTTTTT.

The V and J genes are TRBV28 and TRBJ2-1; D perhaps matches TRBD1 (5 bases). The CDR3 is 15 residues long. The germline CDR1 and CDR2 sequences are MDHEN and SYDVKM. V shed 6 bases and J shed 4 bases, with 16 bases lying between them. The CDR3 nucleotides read TGTGCCAGCAGCCCCCCCCCTAGGGGATACAATGAGCAGTTCTTC. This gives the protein CASSPPPRGYNEQFF.

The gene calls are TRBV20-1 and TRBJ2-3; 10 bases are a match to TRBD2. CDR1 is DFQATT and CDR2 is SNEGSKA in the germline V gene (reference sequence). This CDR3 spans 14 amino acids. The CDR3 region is CSALAGASTDTQYF. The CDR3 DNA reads TGCAGCGCGCTAGCGGGGGCTAGCACAGATACGCAGTATTTT.

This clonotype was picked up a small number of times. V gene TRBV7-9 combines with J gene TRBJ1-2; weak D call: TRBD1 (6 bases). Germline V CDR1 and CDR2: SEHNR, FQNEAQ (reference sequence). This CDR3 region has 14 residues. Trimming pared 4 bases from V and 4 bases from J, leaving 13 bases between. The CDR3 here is CASSSGVTLYGYTF. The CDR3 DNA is TGTGCCAGCAGCTCAGGGGTAACACTCTATGGCTACACCTTC.

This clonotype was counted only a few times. The DNA for the CDR3 is TGTGCTAGCGGGATCGGAGGGCCCGCAGATACGCAGTATTTT. It is translated as CASGIGGPADTQYF. This chain links TRBV12-5 with TRBJ2-3, with D perhaps TRBD2 (6 bases). Germline V CDR1 and CDR2: LGHNT, FRNRAP. The CDR3 sequence is 14 residues long. V was clipped by 9 bases and J by 4 bases, with 17 bases between them.

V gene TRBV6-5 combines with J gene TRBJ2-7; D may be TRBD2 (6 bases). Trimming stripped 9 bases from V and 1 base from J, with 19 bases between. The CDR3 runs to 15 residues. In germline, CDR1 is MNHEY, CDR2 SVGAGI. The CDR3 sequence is CASSGRGAGSYEQYF. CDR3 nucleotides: TGTGCCAGTTCAGGGCGGGGCGCAGGGTCCTACGAGCAGTACTTC.

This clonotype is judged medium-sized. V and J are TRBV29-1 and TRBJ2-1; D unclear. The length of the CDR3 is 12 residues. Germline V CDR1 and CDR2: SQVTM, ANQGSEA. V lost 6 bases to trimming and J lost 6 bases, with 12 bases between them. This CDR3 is CSVQMGSNEQFF. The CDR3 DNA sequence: TGCAGCGTCCAAATGGGATCCAATGAGCAGTTCTTC.

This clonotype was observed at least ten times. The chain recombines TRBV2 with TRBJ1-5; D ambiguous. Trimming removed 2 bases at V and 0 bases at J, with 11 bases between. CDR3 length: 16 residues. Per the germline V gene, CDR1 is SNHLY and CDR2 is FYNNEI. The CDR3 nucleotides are TGTGCCAGCAGTGAATCGGGGTGGGATAGCAATCAGCCCCAGCATTTT. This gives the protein CASSESGWDSNQPQHF. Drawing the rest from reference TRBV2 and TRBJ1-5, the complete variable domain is EPEVTQTPSHQVTQMGQEVILRCVPISNHLYFYWYRQILGQKVEFLVSFYNNEISEKSEIFDDQFSVERPDGSNFTLKIRSTKLEDSAMYFCASSESGWDSNQPQHFGDGTRLSIL.